Listed below are T cell receptor beta chains from one sample, sequenced in a study of blood T cells in healthy people across ages. One entry per CDR3 protein results from TCRdb running MiXCR on the 5' RACE reads. Altogether about 730,000 distinct CDR3 sequences are present, roughly 43% being singletons, with the ten largest covering more than 20%. The source material was blood. The receptor source for this set is a woman aged 55-75 years in good health. Each CDR3 is given with its conserved first and last residue. A D gene is named only where the DNA matches it firmly. Size tells how often a clone was seen (once, few, many) or the class of an expanded clone, and some rows leave it out.

D gene: .; clone size: few; J gene: TRBJ2-3; V gene: TRBV20-1; CDR3 protein: CSARDLPRTDTQYF
D gene: .; clone size: many; J gene: TRBJ2-3; V gene: TRBV21-1; CDR3 protein: CASSRRQGRSTDTQYF
D gene: TRBD2; clone size: .; J gene: TRBJ2-7; V gene: TRBV7-8; CDR3 protein: CASSLQRTSGPNEQYF
D gene: .; clone size: .; J gene: TRBJ2-5; V gene: TRBV20-1; CDR3 protein: CSARTAEGRETQYF
D gene: .; clone size: .; J gene: TRBJ2-5; V gene: TRBV7-9; CDR3 protein: CASSSKGNQETQYF
D gene: TRBD2; clone size: few; J gene: TRBJ2-3; V gene: TRBV20-1; CDR3 protein: CSASGGLAETDTQYF
D gene: TRBD1; clone size: few; J gene: TRBJ1-1; V gene: TRBV12-3/TRBV12-4; CDR3 protein: CASTRPGQGSSGAFF
D gene: .; clone size: .; J gene: TRBJ1-1; V gene: TRBV4-1; CDR3 protein: CASSHGTEAFF
D gene: .; clone size: .; J gene: TRBJ1-1; V gene: TRBV20-1; CDR3 protein: CSARPRLGNTEAFF
D gene: .; clone size: .; J gene: TRBJ2-7; V gene: TRBV13; CDR3 protein: CASSSWGYEQYF
D gene: .; clone size: .; J gene: TRBJ2-4; V gene: TRBV2; CDR3 protein: CASSEEVVAKNIQYF
D gene: .; clone size: many; J gene: TRBJ2-1; V gene: TRBV6-2/TRBV6-3; CDR3 protein: CASIGLAHYNEQFF
D gene: TRBD2; clone size: .; J gene: .; V gene: TRBV7-3; CDR3 protein: CASSESGGPLYEQYF
D gene: .; clone size: .; J gene: TRBJ2-1; V gene: TRBV4-1; CDR3 protein: CASSQEHLSYNEQFF
D gene: TRBD2; clone size: .; J gene: TRBJ2-3; V gene: TRBV12-3/TRBV12-4; CDR3 protein: CASSLKSGSADTQYF
D gene: .; clone size: .; J gene: TRBJ1-6; V gene: TRBV11-2; CDR3 protein: CASSLDIPGLYNSPLHF
D gene: .; clone size: .; J gene: TRBJ2-7; V gene: TRBV5-1; CDR3 protein: CASRLDVGEQYF
D gene: .; clone size: .; J gene: TRBJ2-7; V gene: TRBV20-1; CDR3 protein: CSARRTANYEQYF
D gene: .; clone size: few; J gene: TRBJ2-6; V gene: TRBV5-5; CDR3 protein: CASSLVHSSGANVLTF
D gene: TRBD1; clone size: many; J gene: TRBJ2-3; V gene: TRBV6-2/TRBV6-3; CDR3 protein: CASSYPTPSQGLTDTQYF
D gene: TRBD2; clone size: .; J gene: TRBJ2-4; V gene: TRBV12-3/TRBV12-4; CDR3 protein: CASSPGRSGGWLDIQYF
D gene: .; clone size: .; J gene: TRBJ1-2; V gene: TRBV7-9; CDR3 protein: CATRPPGARDGYTF
D gene: TRBD2; clone size: .; J gene: TRBJ2-1; V gene: TRBV10-3; CDR3 protein: CAISESLAGLDEQFF
D gene: TRBD1; clone size: .; J gene: TRBJ2-1; V gene: TRBV14; CDR3 protein: CASSQDSGTGASSYNEQFF
D gene: TRBD2; clone size: .; J gene: TRBJ2-7; V gene: TRBV5-6; CDR3 protein: CASSPTLSRGGPDSYEQYF
D gene: TRBD1; clone size: .; J gene: TRBJ2-5; V gene: TRBV5-1; CDR3 protein: CASSLAGTEKETQYF
D gene: .; clone size: .; J gene: TRBJ2-1; V gene: TRBV2; CDR3 protein: CASSGPALVLANEQFF
D gene: .; clone size: few; J gene: TRBJ2-1; V gene: TRBV2; CDR3 protein: CASSEAGRETQFF
D gene: TRBD2; clone size: .; J gene: TRBJ2-4; V gene: TRBV6-5; CDR3 protein: CASRSGTSPSAQYF
D gene: .; clone size: .; J gene: TRBJ2-7; V gene: TRBV27; CDR3 protein: CASSFRDASSYEQYF
D gene: .; clone size: many; J gene: TRBJ2-1; V gene: TRBV6-5; CDR3 protein: CASSHETFSNEQFF
D gene: .; clone size: .; J gene: TRBJ2-3; V gene: TRBV2; CDR3 protein: CASSDGWGAGTDTQYF
D gene: TRBD2; clone size: .; J gene: TRBJ2-1; V gene: TRBV7-3; CDR3 protein: CASSLGLAGGAYNEQFF
D gene: TRBD2; clone size: few; J gene: TRBJ2-1; V gene: TRBV20-1; CDR3 protein: CSARDQRLAGEEQFF
D gene: .; clone size: .; J gene: TRBJ2-5; V gene: TRBV20-1; CDR3 protein: CSAREGRGQETQYF
D gene: TRBD1; clone size: .; J gene: TRBJ2-4; V gene: TRBV27; CDR3 protein: CASSFRQGTHKNIQYF
D gene: .; clone size: .; J gene: TRBJ2-5; V gene: TRBV2; CDR3 protein: CASRAGQFQETQYF
D gene: .; clone size: .; J gene: TRBJ2-4; V gene: TRBV6-5; CDR3 protein: CASSYSQELEQYF
D gene: .; clone size: .; J gene: TRBJ1-4; V gene: TRBV20-1; CDR3 protein: CSGVNSAANEKLFF
D gene: .; clone size: few; J gene: TRBJ2-4; V gene: TRBV7-9; CDR3 protein: CASSRDWEVIQYF
D gene: .; clone size: .; J gene: TRBJ2-1; V gene: TRBV29-1; CDR3 protein: CSPSGPGGEQFF
D gene: .; clone size: many; J gene: TRBJ2-7; V gene: TRBV12-3/TRBV12-4; CDR3 protein: CASSLVSVSAYEQYF
D gene: TRBD2; clone size: .; J gene: TRBJ2-1; V gene: TRBV6-2/TRBV6-3; CDR3 protein: CASSRLAGFNEQLF
D gene: .; clone size: many; J gene: TRBJ1-2; V gene: TRBV12-3/TRBV12-4; CDR3 protein: CASSLPEANYGYTF
D gene: .; clone size: .; J gene: TRBJ2-3; V gene: TRBV12-3/TRBV12-4; CDR3 protein: CASSFEGSDIADTQYF
D gene: .; clone size: few; J gene: TRBJ2-1; V gene: TRBV9; CDR3 protein: CASSVEGSYNEQFF
D gene: TRBD2; clone size: .; J gene: TRBJ2-3; V gene: TRBV29-1; CDR3 protein: CSVTSTHTQYF
D gene: .; clone size: .; J gene: TRBJ2-1; V gene: TRBV18; CDR3 protein: CASSPPLQDEQFF
D gene: .; clone size: .; J gene: TRBJ2-1; V gene: TRBV3-1; CDR3 protein: CASSHGDTSSYNEQFF
D gene: .; clone size: few; J gene: TRBJ2-7; V gene: TRBV27; CDR3 protein: CASSQAGNSYEQYF
D gene: TRBD2; clone size: .; J gene: TRBJ2-7; V gene: TRBV12-3/TRBV12-4; CDR3 protein: CASSGLADAYEQYF
D gene: TRBD1; clone size: once; J gene: TRBJ2-5; V gene: TRBV5-1; CDR3 protein: CASSVDRGEQYF